Following are 11 T cell receptor beta chains from one sample sequenced in a study of cytomegalovirus exposure and HLA in healthy donors. PCR used 60 Vbeta primers and 13 Jbeta primers. Profiled with immunoSEQ multiplex PCR; TCRdb holds only in-frame clones, not every one. The sample has some 120,000 clones, and its top ten clones hold more than 0.8%. Sequenced material: PBMCs. These receptors all come from a man aged 18 to 29 in good health and CMV-seronegative.

The chain carries TRBV18 and TRBJ2-3; the match to TRBD2 covers 7 bases. CDR1 KGHSH and CDR2 LQKENI come from the germline V gene. The V gene end was trimmed by 3 bases and the J gene end by 0 bases; junction bases not matched to a gene: 6. The CDR3 has 16 residues. The CDR3 coding sequence is TGTGCCAGCTCACCCTTGTCGGGGGGAAGCACAGATACGCAGTATTTT. It codes for CASSPLSGGSTDTQYF.

The chain links TRBV28 to TRBJ2-5; 10 nucleotides align to TRBD2. CDR3 length equals 16 residues. The V segment lost 5 bases and the J segment 1 base; nucleotides outside the gene matches: 7. The germline V gene encodes CDR1 MDHEN and CDR2 SYDVKM. CDR3 sequence (DNA): TGTGCCAGCAGTGAACCGGGACTAGCGACCCAAGAGACCCAGTACTTC. Its protein product is CASSEPGLATQETQYF.

V gene TRBV28 combines with J gene TRBJ2-7; TRBD1 agrees at 7 bases. V lost 4 bases to trimming and J lost 6 bases; unmatched junction nucleotides: 6. Germline V gives CDR1 MDHEN, CDR2 SYDVKM. The CDR3 spans 13 residues. CDR3 in DNA: TGTGCCAGCAGTTACACAGGGGACGGCGAGCAGTACTTC. It specifies CASSYTGDGEQYF.

Worth noting for this clone: The germline gene is not matched at one end of the junction; a read error may be the cause. The chain has TRBV2 and TRBJ2-7; 9 positions match TRBD1. In germline, CDR1 is SNHLY, CDR2 FYNNEI. The CDR3 has 10 amino acids. CDR3 sequence: CASSARTGDF. The CDR3 nucleotides are TGTGCCAGCAGTGCCCGGACAGGGGACTTC. Full variable domain (outside the CDR3, taken from reference TRBV2 and TRBJ2-7): EPEVTQTPSHQVTQMGQEVILRCVPISNHLYFYWYRQILGQKVEFLVSFYNNEISEKSEIFDDQFSVERPDGSNFTLKIRSTKLEDSAMYFCASSARTGDFGPGTRLTVT.

This rearrangement joins TRBV5-6 to TRBJ2-7; D not certain. In germline, CDR1 is SGHDT, CDR2 YYEEEE. This CDR3 spans 16 amino acids. The V gene lost 2 bases and the J gene lost 7 bases, with 22 bases spanning the gap. DNA for the CDR3: TGTGCCAGCAGCTTCGTTTTTTCGCAGATTCCACTAGAGCAGTACTTC. It yields the protein CASSFVFSQIPLEQYF.

The chain joins TRBV30 to TRBJ1-3, with 9 bases identical to TRBD1. Germline loops: CDR1 GTSNPN, CDR2 SVGIG (reference sequence). CDR3 length: 18 residues. V lost 4 bases and J lost 0; bases outside the gene matches: 13. The CDR3 here is CAWIEWGQGLYSGNTIYF. The CDR3 coding sequence is TGTGCCTGGATTGAATGGGGACAGGGACTTTACTCTGGAAACACCATATATTTT.

The chain uses TRBV6-5 and TRBJ2-3, with D perhaps matching TRBD1 (6 bases). The V gene's germline CDR1 is MNHEY and CDR2 SVGAGI. Between the trimmed V and J ends, which lost 4 bases and 6 bases, there was a span of 17 bases. The CDR3 has 15 residues. For the CDR3, the DNA is TGTGCCAGCAGTTTCGCAGGGGTCTTAAGGGATACGCAGTATTTT. This codes for CASSFAGVLRDTQYF.

The chain employs TRBV7-3 and TRBJ1-1; no definite D call. The germline V gene has CDR1 SGHTA and CDR2 FQGTGA. The V end lost 2 bases, the J end lost 6 bases, and 13 bases lay between the germline ends. This CDR3 has 14 residues. CDR3 bases: TGTGCCAGCAGCTTAGCGGGCTTGGGCGCTGAAGCTTTCTTT. Translated: CASSLAGLGAEAFF.

About this clone itself: Other DNA variants within this sample encode the same CDR3. This chain links TRBV29-1 with TRBJ2-1, with 8 bases that match TRBD1. J lost 7 bases, V lost 5 bases, and 13 bases had no gene match. CDR3 size: 15 residues. Germline assignment: CDR1 SQVTM and CDR2 ANQGSEA. The CDR3 nucleotides are TGCAGCGTTTATTCTCCGAGACAGGGGCTGAATGAGCAGTTCTTC. It translates to CSVYSPRQGLNEQFF.

The chain recombines TRBV7-2 with TRBJ2-3; 10 bases match TRBD2. V shed 1 base and J 3 bases; nucleotides not matched to a gene: 10. Germline V gives CDR1 SGHTA, CDR2 FQGNSA. This CDR3 has 18 residues. CDR3 DNA: TGTGCCAGCAGCTTAGAGCCTAGCGGGAGAACGGGGACAGATACGCAGTATTTT. This gives the protein CASSLEPSGRTGTDTQYF.

The V call is TRBV4-1, the J call TRBJ2-5; TRBD2 might be the D (6 bases). Trimming cost V 3 bases and J 7 bases, with 15 bases left between them. Per the germline V gene, CDR1 is MGHRA and CDR2 is YSYEKL. The CDR3 is 14 amino acids. DNA of the CDR3: TGCGCCAGCAGCCAGTCGACTAGTCAGGCGACCCAGTACTTC. The encoded protein is CASSQSTSQATQYF.